The clone carrying this TCR beta chain has a single count. Its antigen is still unknown. This entry belongs to a study of cytomegalovirus exposure and HLA in healthy donors. Study-level results: Overall, approximately 180 TCR beta chains were annotated as cytomegalovirus-associated. TCR association rates varied by HLA locus in a later analysis, with DRB1 highest and HLA-C lowest. Later, an analysis showed that TCR beta chains associated with HLA were more clonally expanded than others that were equally common. High sensitivity and specificity were reportedly achieved when the classifier diagnosed cytomegalovirus status.

The PCR contained 60 Vbeta and 13 Jbeta primers. Sequencing was performed with immunoSEQ multiplex PCR; in TCRdb, only in-frame clones are kept and a portion is missing. The sample holds approximately 300,000 clones, 84% seen once. The TCR originated in a middle-aged woman in good health and CMV-seropositive. Sample: PBMCs.

Here the CDR3 DNA reads TGTGCCAGCAGCTTTTCAGACAGGGACTATCAGCCCCAGCATTTT. This encodes CASSFSDRDYQPQHF. The chain uses TRBV7-9 and TRBJ1-5, with TRBD1 identical over 7 bases. The ends lost 3 bases at V and 5 bases at J; junction bases unmatched: 7. This CDR3 contains 15 residues. Germline lookup yields CDR1 SEHNR and CDR2 FQNEAQ (reference sequence).